This TCR beta chain appears in the sequencing data of a study of response to subunit inactivated influenza vaccine. There are a few counts of this clonotype. What it recognizes is unknown. Study observations and caveats: The authors offered the suggestion that each seasonal influenza vaccination recruits few new T cells.

Trimming cost V 1 base and J 1 base; bases outside gene matches: 3. This CDR3 comprises 15 residues. CDR1 is LGHNA and CDR2 is YNFKEQ in the germline V gene. MiXCR was run by TCRdb on the RT-PCR reads, yielding one entry per CDR3 protein. The sample holds about 800,000 distinct CDR3 sequences, less than 25% seen once. V is TRBV4-2 and J is TRBJ1-1, with 7 bases identical to TRBD1. The sequencing used PBMCs from blood, collected about 5 days after vaccination. The clonotype originates from a man aged 50 to 60 who received an inactivated influenza vaccine. This CDR3 is CASSQGDRANTEAFF. DNA of the CDR3: TGTGCCAGCAGCCAAGGCGACAGGGCGAACACTGAAGCTTTCTTT.